Below are 31 T cell receptor beta chains sequenced from a single sample in a study of T cells expressing NK-cell markers. After re-calling the 5' RACE reads, TCRdb lists one entry per CDR3 protein, DNA absent. The sample totals 300,000 to 500,000 distinct CDR3 sequences. What was sequenced was blood T cells: a sorted CD56 or NKG2C T cell subset, CD4+ or CD8+ T cells, or bulk PBMC T cells (not recorded which). The origin of the receptors is a woman in her forties or fifties in good health.

The rearrangement uses TRBV10-3 and TRBJ2-7. CDR1 ENHRY and CDR2 SYGVKD come from the germline V gene. There are 14 residues in the CDR3. This chain's CDR3 is CAISLGHVSYEQYF.

This chain connects TRBV27 to TRBJ2-2. The CDR3 consists of 13 residues. The germline V gene has CDR1 MNHEY and CDR2 SMNVEV (reference sequence). CDR3 sequence reads: CASGPWAGGELFF.

This sequence joins TRBV3-1 and TRBJ2-4; the TCRdb call, TRBD2, lacks DNA for checking. Germline V gene data show CDR1 as LGHDT and CDR2 as YNNKEL (reference sequence). This CDR3 has 15 residues. The CDR3 is CASSLLAGGLNIQYF.

The chain combines TRBV20-1 with TRBJ2-5. This CDR3 is 12 amino acids long. Germline CDR1 reads DFQATT; CDR2 reads SNEGSKA (reference sequence). CDR3 amino acids: CSAEVGVETQYF.

The chain recombines TRBV7-9 with TRBJ2-5; there is no DNA to check the TCRdb D call of TRBD1. This CDR3 region has 15 residues. The germline V gene has CDR1 SEHNR and CDR2 FQNEAQ (reference sequence). CDR3 amino acids: CASSLEPGLGETQYF.

The chain carries TRBV28 and TRBJ2-5; without DNA, the TCRdb call of TRBD1 cannot be checked. The CDR3 consists of 16 residues. The germline CDR1 and CDR2 sequences are MDHEN and SYDVKM. This CDR3 reads CASSPSGWRGGETQYF.

This chain uses TRBV5-5 with TRBJ2-3; TCRdb indicates TRBD1, and absent DNA this call remains unverified. The CDR3 loop spans 15 amino acids. In germline, CDR1 is SGHKS, CDR2 YYEKEE (reference sequence). This chain's CDR3 is CASTPRTGHTDTQYF.

The V call is TRBV12-3 or TRBV12-4, the J call TRBJ1-4. This CDR3 has 13 residues. This CDR3 is CASALVGGEKLFF.

V is TRBV5-6 and J is TRBJ1-2. The CDR3 is 12 amino acids. In germline, CDR1 is SGHDT, CDR2 YYEEEE. This CDR3 is CASGNDDYGYTF. The variable domain in full, with the rest retrieved from reference TRBV5-6 and TRBJ1-2, is DAGVTQSPTHLIKTRGQQVTLRCSPKSGHDTVSWYQQALGQGPQFIFQYYEEEERQRGNFPDRFSGHQFPNYSSELNVNALLLGDSALYLCASGNDDYGYTFGSGTRLTVV.

This chain's CDR3 is CASSPLLGSGRESTETQYF. The chain uses TRBV3-1 and TRBJ2-5; TCRdb gives TRBD2 as the D gene, but with no DNA this cannot be confirmed. The germline CDR1 and CDR2 sequences are LGHDT and YNNKEL (reference sequence). CDR3 size: 19 residues.

This CDR3 reads CASRLATLGVQFF. This rearrangement joins TRBV12-3 or TRBV12-4 to TRBJ2-1. The length of the CDR3 is 13 residues.

This chain uses TRBV27 with TRBJ2-1; TCRdb designates TRBD2, a call that cannot be tested without DNA. CDR3 length equals 16 residues. Germline CDR1 reads MNHEY; CDR2 reads SMNVEV (reference sequence). The CDR3 loop reads CASSLPSGNLYDEQFF.

The rearrangement uses TRBV6-5 and TRBJ2-5; as DNA is missing, the TRBD1 call by TCRdb cannot be tested. From germline, CDR1 is MNHEY and CDR2 SVGAGI. The CDR3 is 15 residues long. The CDR3 here is CASSYSFLGGETQYF.

The V gene is TRBV12-3 or TRBV12-4, the J gene TRBJ2-4; without DNA, the TCRdb call of TRBD2 cannot be checked. The CDR3 length is 17 residues. CDR3 region: CASRQTSGRDGKNIQYF.

The chain uses TRBV7-8 and TRBJ1-5; TCRdb outputs TRBD1, but without DNA this stays unchecked. The CDR3 spans 14 residues. Germline V gene lookup returns CDR1 SGHVS and CDR2 FQNEAQ. CDR3 region: CASSDGTGREPQHF.

This rearrangement joins TRBV3-1 to TRBJ2-1; TCRdb proposes TRBD1, but this gene call is untestable without DNA. The germline CDR1 and CDR2 sequences are LGHDT and YNNKEL (reference sequence). The CDR3 has 16 residues. CDR3 residues: CASANGIGSLGNEQFF.

The chain couples TRBV5-1 to TRBJ2-4; TCRdb lists TRBD1, though no DNA is available to test this call. Germline lookup yields CDR1 SGHRS and CDR2 YFSETQ. The CDR3 runs 21 residues. The CDR3 sequence: CASSLDFLPGRVQRAKNIQYF. Together with reference TRBV5-1 and TRBJ2-4, the CDR3 gives the full variable domain: KAGVTQTPRYLIKTRGQQVTLSCSPISGHRSVSWYQQTPGQGLQFLFEYFSETQRNKGNFPGRFSGRQFSNSRSEMNVSTLELGDSALYLCASSLDFLPGRVQRAKNIQYFGAGTRLSVL.

This chain joins TRBV18 and TRBJ2-1; TCRdb names TRBD1, which stays unverified in the absence of DNA. The CDR3 sequence is 15 residues long. Germline V gives CDR1 KGHSH, CDR2 LQKENI. This CDR3 reads CASSPETGFYNEQFF. Filled out from reference TRBV18 and TRBJ2-1, the complete variable domain reads NAGVMQNPRHLVRRRGQEARLRCSPMKGHSHVYWYRQLPEEGLKFMVYLQKENIIDESGMPKERFSAEFPKEGPSILRIQQVVRGDSAAYFCASSPETGFYNEQFFGPGTRLTVL.

The V gene is TRBV7-4, the J gene TRBJ2-1; TCRdb gives TRBD2 as the D gene, but with no DNA this cannot be confirmed. CDR3 length equals 18 residues. Germline V gene data show CDR1 as SGHVT and CDR2 as SQSDAQ. The CDR3 loop is CASSLARASGSFPNEQFF.

V and J are TRBV20-1 and TRBJ2-5. The CDR3 sequence is 14 residues long. Germline values: CDR1 DFQATT, CDR2 SNEGSKA (reference sequence). This CDR3 is CSARDLTAQETQYF.

This rearrangement joins TRBV7-8 to TRBJ1-5. CDR1 is SGHVS, CDR2 FQNEAQ, per germline. The length of the CDR3 is 15 residues. The CDR3 region is CASRRSGGDNQPQHF.

J is TRBJ2-7 and V is TRBV5-1. In germline, CDR1 is SGHRS, CDR2 YFSETQ. The CDR3 is 13 amino acids. CDR3 in amino acids: CASSLALGYEQYF.

This chain connects TRBV6-2 or TRBV6-3 to TRBJ1-1; the D call of TRBD1 rests on TCRdb alone, since no DNA is present to check it. Germline-derived CDR1 and CDR2 are MNHEY and SVGEGT. There are 14 residues in the CDR3. The CDR3 sequence: CASRWGQGDTEAFF.

The J gene is TRBJ2-1, the V gene TRBV29-1; the D call from TCRdb, TRBD2, cannot be confirmed without DNA. The CDR3 runs 17 residues. In germline, CDR1 is SQVTM, CDR2 ANQGSEA. The CDR3 loop is CSVGGLAKLFTYNEQFF.

The chain joins TRBV29-1 to TRBJ1-2. The CDR3 runs to 15 residues. CDR1 is SQVTM and CDR2 is ANQGSEA in the germline V gene. This chain's CDR3 is CSVGEGIPGRYPYTF.

The CDR3: CASSLDPGGNQPQHF. V and J are TRBV11-2 and TRBJ1-5; the D call from TCRdb, TRBD1, cannot be confirmed without DNA. The CDR3 covers 15 residues. Germline V CDR1 and CDR2: SGHAT, FQNNGV.

This sequence joins TRBV3-1 and TRBJ2-3; TCRdb picks TRBD2, but there is no DNA to check that call. This CDR3 is 15 amino acids long. CDR1 is LGHDT, CDR2 YNNKEL, per germline (reference sequence). The CDR3 sequence: CASSQDGPGPGRQYF.

J is TRBJ2-1 and V is TRBV5-1; TCRdb outputs TRBD1, but without DNA this stays unchecked. Looked up from germline, CDR1 is SGHRS and CDR2 is YFSETQ. This CDR3 comprises 11 residues. CDR3 region: CASSLGQGKFF.

The chain is built from TRBV20-1 and TRBJ2-5; there is no DNA to check the TCRdb D call of TRBD2. The CDR3 covers 15 residues. The germline V gene has CDR1 DFQATT and CDR2 SNEGSKA (reference sequence). CDR3 protein: CSARVLASVSETQYF.

The chain uses TRBV10-3 and TRBJ2-7. From germline, CDR1 is ENHRY and CDR2 SYGVKD. CDR3 length equals 15 residues. CDR3 in amino acids: CAISESGIVTYEQYF.

The chain carries TRBV4-2 and TRBJ2-7; TCRdb's D gene call, TRBD1, goes unchecked for lack of DNA. This CDR3 is 16 amino acids long. The V gene's germline CDR1 is LGHNA and CDR2 YNFKEQ. The CDR3 region is CASSQAQDTSSYEQYF.